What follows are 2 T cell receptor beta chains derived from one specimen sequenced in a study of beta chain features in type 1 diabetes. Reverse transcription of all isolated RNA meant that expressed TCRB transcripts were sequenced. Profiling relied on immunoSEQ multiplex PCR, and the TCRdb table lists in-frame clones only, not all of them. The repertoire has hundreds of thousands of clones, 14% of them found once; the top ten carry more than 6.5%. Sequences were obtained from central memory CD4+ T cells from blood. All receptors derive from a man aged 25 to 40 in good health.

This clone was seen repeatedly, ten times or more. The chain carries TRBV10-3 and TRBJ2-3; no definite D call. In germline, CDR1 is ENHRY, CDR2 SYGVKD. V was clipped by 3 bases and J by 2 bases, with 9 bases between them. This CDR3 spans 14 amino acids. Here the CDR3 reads CAISDGQDTDTQYF. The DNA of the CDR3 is TGTGCCATCAGTGACGGGCAGGACACAGATACGCAGTATTTT.

The CDR3 here is CASSLVFGHTQYF. For the CDR3, the DNA is TGTGCCAGCAGTTTAGTATTTGGCCATACGCAGTATTTT. This chain links TRBV27 with TRBJ2-3, with D hard to call. Germline V gene sequence: CDR1 MNHEY, CDR2 SMNVEV (reference sequence). The CDR3 covers 13 residues. V lost 2 bases and J lost 7, with 10 bases in between.